Presented here are 13 T cell receptor beta chains from one specimen sequenced in a study of control samples from healthy donors and cancer patients. Clones were read by immunoSEQ multiplex PCR, and TCRdb kept only the in-frame ones, dropping some. Seen here are hundreds of thousands of clones, 80% to 95% observed once, and the top ten hold about 6.3%. The source material was PBMCs. The receptors were gathered from a man in his forties with head and neck cancer.

The chain uses TRBV9 and TRBJ1-1, with D possibly matching TRBD1 (5 bases). Trimming took 3 bases from V and 11 from J, leaving 11 bases between them. The CDR3 extends over 11 amino acids. Germline V gives CDR1 SGDLS, CDR2 YYNGEE. CDR3 nucleotide sequence: TGTGCCAGCAGCGGCCAGGGTCGGGCTTTCTTT. It encodes CASSGQGRAFF.

The chain employs TRBV28 and TRBJ2-5; perhaps TRBD2 as D (5 bases). Germline CDR1 reads MDHEN; CDR2 reads SYDVKM. Between the trimmed V and J ends, which lost 3 bases and 5 bases, there was a span of 13 bases. The CDR3 is 14 amino acids. CDR3 loop: CASSFPGTGETQYF. The CDR3 nucleotides read TGTGCCAGCAGTTTCCCCGGCACGGGGGAGACCCAGTACTTC.

This clone has only a few counts. The chain is built from TRBV5-1 and TRBJ2-1; maybe TRBD2 (6 bases). The CDR3 has 16 residues. From germline, CDR1 is SGHRS and CDR2 YFSETQ. V was trimmed by 0 bases and J by 0 bases, leaving 10 bases between them. CDR3 nucleotides: TGCGCCAGCAGCTTGGACGTCGGGAGCTCCTACAATGAGCAGTTCTTC. It is translated as CASSLDVGSSYNEQFF.

J is TRBJ1-2 and V is TRBV14, with 7 bases fitting TRBD1. The CDR3 has 13 residues. The V segment lost 4 bases and the J segment 7 bases; nucleotides outside the gene matches: 6. Germline CDR1 SGHDN, CDR2 FVKESK. The DNA for the CDR3 is TGTGCCAGCAGCCGACAGGGATCTGGTGGCTACACCTTC. Translating gives CASSRQGSGGYTF.

V and J are TRBV10-3 and TRBJ1-6; weak D call: TRBD1 (6 bases). The CDR3 runs to 15 residues. Trimming pared 6 bases from V and 10 bases from J, leaving 19 bases between. From germline, CDR1 is ENHRY and CDR2 SYGVKD. CDR3 sequence (DNA): TGTGCCATCAGCGAGGGGGGGGGCCTTAACTCACCCCTCCACTTT. Its translation: CAISEGGGLNSPLHF.

The genes are TRBV28 and TRBJ1-4; D might be TRBD1 (5 bases). The germline CDR1 and CDR2 sequences are MDHEN and SYDVKM. The CDR3 is 17 amino acids. Deletions cut 4 bases from V and 2 bases from J, with 17 bases between. The CDR3 DNA follows: TGTGCCAGCAGTTACCCAGGGTTTTTGAGGACTAATGAAAAACTGTTTTTT. This codes for CASSYPGFLRTNEKLFF.

The gene calls are TRBV6-5 and TRBJ2-1; 9 nucleotides agree with TRBD2. With V trimmed by 7 bases and J by 7 bases, 5 bases remained unmatched. Germline CDR1 and CDR2: MNHEY and SVGAGI. The CDR3 covers 13 residues. The CDR3 DNA sequence: TGTGCCAGCACCCTTGCGGGGGGGAATGAGCAGTTCTTC. Translating gives CASTLAGGNEQFF.

This chain joins TRBV3-1 (or the pseudogene TRBV3-2) and TRBJ1-1, with a weak D call TRBD1 (5 bases). The germline V gene has CDR1 LGHDT and CDR2 YNNKEL (reference sequence). Trimming left V 0 bases short and J 4 bases short, with 6 bases between. This CDR3 is built from 13 residues. This CDR3 is CASSQDGTTEAFF. In DNA form, the CDR3 reads TGTGCCAGCAGCCAAGATGGGACCACTGAAGCTTTCTTT.

The CDR3 here is CASSPLAGELFF. In DNA, the CDR3 is TGTGCCAGCAGTCCGCTGGCCGGGGAGCTGTTTTTT. V gene TRBV6-5 combines with J gene TRBJ2-2; unclear D gene. CDR3 length: 12 amino acids. Germline assignment: CDR1 MNHEY and CDR2 SVGAGI. The V end lost 5 bases, the J end lost 6 bases, and 7 bases lay between the germline ends.

This chain connects TRBV9 to TRBJ1-2; 10 positions match TRBD1. The V gene end was trimmed by 4 bases and the J gene end by 5 bases; junction bases not matched to a gene: 5. This CDR3 has 14 residues. Germline V CDR1 and CDR2: SGDLS, YYNGEE. The CDR3 sequence: CASSSRQGAYGYTF. Here the CDR3 DNA reads TGTGCCAGCAGCTCACGACAGGGGGCGTATGGCTACACCTTC.

The V and J genes are TRBV5-1 and TRBJ1-4; the D gene is possibly TRBD1 (5 bases). V was clipped by 7 bases and J by 0 bases, with 10 bases between them. In germline, CDR1 is SGHRS, CDR2 YFSETQ. The CDR3 has 14 residues. The CDR3 protein is CASRDGTTNEKLFF. The CDR3 region has the DNA TGCGCCAGCCGGGACGGAACAACTAATGAAAAACTGTTTTTT.

The gene calls are TRBV19 and TRBJ2-3, with 8 bases lining up with TRBD2. From germline, CDR1 is LNHDA and CDR2 SQIVND (reference sequence). This CDR3 is built from 16 residues. V lost 5 bases, J lost 1 base, and 8 bases stayed unmatched. The CDR3 sequence is CASSSLTSAGTDTQYF. CDR3 coding DNA: TGTGCCAGTAGTTCCCTGACTAGCGCAGGCACAGATACGCAGTATTTT.

V and J are TRBV11-2 and TRBJ2-1; 8 bases align to TRBD2. Trimming at V came to 2 bases and at J to 7 bases, leaving 10 bases not matched to a gene. The CDR3 covers 16 residues. Germline-derived CDR1 and CDR2 are SGHAT and FQNNGV. Here the CDR3 DNA reads TGTGCCAGCAGCTTAAGGGGTTTTAGCGGGGATAATGAGCAGTTCTTC. Amino acid sequence: CASSLRGFSGDNEQFF.